One sample yielded the 18 T cell receptor beta chains listed below, sequenced in a study of T cell repertoires in cytomegalovirus infection. TCRdb re-called the reads with MiXCR, one entry per CDR3 protein. The sample has about 310,000 distinct CDR3 sequences, 15% to 20% seen once. Sequencing was done on a sample of PBMCs. The receptors originated from a human donor in good health (CMV status not recorded). Some clones in this sample may be carry-over from other donors' samples.

This rearrangement joins TRBV4-3 to TRBJ1-6; 11 nucleotides line up with TRBD1. CDR1 and CDR2 (germline): LGHNA, YSLEER. J gave up 7 bases and V 3 bases, and 8 bases lay outside the gene matches. The CDR3 runs to 17 residues. For the CDR3, the DNA is TGCGCCAGCAGCCATCTGGGACAGGGGGAATTCAATTCACCCCTCCACTTT. Its protein is CASSHLGQGEFNSPLHF.

The table lists this clonotype with a few counts. The chain combines TRBV18 with TRBJ2-3; no definite D call. V gave up 8 bases and J gave up 3 bases, with 12 bases separating them. There are 13 residues in the CDR3. Germline values: CDR1 KGHSH, CDR2 LQKENI. The CDR3 bases are TGTGCCAGCCTAAGGGCAGTAACAGATACGCAGTATTTT. Residues: CASLRAVTDTQYF.

The gene calls are TRBV7-2 and TRBJ1-2, with D uncertain. Germline assignment: CDR1 SGHTA and CDR2 FQGNSA. Deletions cut 5 bases from V and 7 bases from J, with 14 bases between. The CDR3 is 13 amino acids. This chain's CDR3 is CASSPWGSRGYTF. The CDR3 DNA is TGTGCCAGCAGCCCTTGGGGATCCCGTGGCTACACCTTC.

This clonotype was counted many times. This chain connects TRBV19 to TRBJ2-7; weak D call: TRBD2 (6 bases). The germline CDR1 and CDR2 sequences are LNHDA and SQIVND (reference sequence). V was shortened by 4 bases and J by 6 bases, with 19 bases between the two germline ends. This CDR3 has 15 residues. The CDR3: CASSSEARGLGEQYF. The CDR3 bases are TGTGCCAGTAGTAGCGAAGCTCGGGGGTTGGGCGAGCAGTACTTC.

J is TRBJ2-5 and V is TRBV7-2; D ambiguous. In germline, CDR1 is SGHTA, CDR2 FQGNSA. This CDR3 is built from 15 residues. V was shortened by 5 bases and J by 2 bases, with 15 bases between the two germline ends. The CDR3 sequence: CASSVLWTGQETQYF. The CDR3 region has the DNA TGTGCCAGCAGCGTCCTATGGACGGGTCAAGAGACCCAGTACTTC.

The chain couples TRBV10-2 to TRBJ2-7, with 7 positions matching TRBD1. CDR1 and CDR2 (germline): WSHSY, SAAADI. Unmatched junction bases numbered 6, after V lost 7 bases and J lost 3 bases. The CDR3 spans 13 residues. The CDR3 here is CASTSGGSYEQYF. In nucleotides, the CDR3 is TGCGCCAGCACCTCAGGGGGAAGCTACGAGCAGTACTTC.

This clonotype was counted ten times or more. The chain recombines TRBV7-2 with TRBJ2-1; 7 nucleotides line up with TRBD2. The trim removed 1 base at V and 5 bases at J, leaving 5 bases unmatched. CDR1 and CDR2 (germline): SGHTA, FQGNSA. The CDR3 loop spans 15 amino acids. This chain's CDR3 is CASSLGTSVHNEQFF. The CDR3 DNA follows: TGTGCCAGCAGCTTAGGCACTAGCGTCCACAATGAGCAGTTCTTC. Combining the CDR3 with reference TRBV7-2 and TRBJ2-1 gives the whole variable domain GAGVSQSPSNKVTEKGKDVELRCDPISGHTALYWYRQSLGQGLEFLIYFQGNSAPDKSGLPSDRFSAERTGGSVSTLTIQRTQQEDSAVYLCASSLGTSVHNEQFFGPGTRLTVL.

The chain joins TRBV5-1 to TRBJ1-3; maybe TRBD1 (5 bases). V lost 4 bases and J lost 2, with 13 bases in between. The CDR3 sequence is 15 residues long. CDR1 is SGHRS, CDR2 YFSETQ, per germline. CDR3 in DNA: TGCGCCAGCAGCCTCGTAGGGGAAACTGGAAACACCATATATTTT. As protein: CASSLVGETGNTIYF. Filled out from reference TRBV5-1 and TRBJ1-3, the complete variable domain reads KAGVTQTPRYLIKTRGQQVTLSCSPISGHRSVSWYQQTPGQGLQFLFEYFSETQRNKGNFPGRFSGRQFSNSRSEMNVSTLELGDSALYLCASSLVGETGNTIYFGEGSWLTVV.

This clonotype turned up a few times. The chain recombines TRBV7-9 with TRBJ1-1; no clear D gene. There are 15 residues in the CDR3. With 5 bases removed from V and 1 base from J, the gap between germline ends came to 14 bases. Germline V gene data show CDR1 as SEHNR and CDR2 as FQNEAQ (reference sequence). This CDR3 is CASSAFGVGNTEAFF. Written as DNA, the CDR3 is TGTGCCAGCAGCGCTTTCGGGGTCGGGAACACTGAAGCTTTCTTT.

This clonotype was seen a handful of times. The V and J genes are TRBV20-1 and TRBJ2-3, with D possibly called TRBD1 or TRBD2 (5 bases each). The CDR3 contains 15 residues. Trimming removed 6 bases from V and 8 bases from J, with 24 bases in between. Germline loops: CDR1 DFQATT, CDR2 SNEGSKA (reference sequence). Here the CDR3 reads CSAPSDRGAQVTQYF. CDR3 nucleotides: TGCAGTGCCCCTAGTGATCGAGGGGCCCAGGTTACGCAGTATTTT.

This clonotype was seen at least ten times. The chain carries TRBV7-9 and TRBJ1-4; 9 bases agree with TRBD1. CDR1 is SEHNR and CDR2 is FQNEAQ in the germline V gene (reference sequence). The trim removed 6 bases at V and 7 bases at J, leaving 3 bases unmatched. The CDR3 totals 13 residues. CDR3 region: CASSGQGTEKLFF. CDR3 sequence (DNA): TGTGCCAGCAGTGGACAGGGGACTGAAAAACTGTTTTTT. The full variable domain, rest sourced from reference TRBV7-9 and TRBJ1-4, is DTGVSQNPRHKITKRGQNVTFRCDPISEHNRLYWYRQTLGQGPEFLTYFQNEAQLEKSRLLSDRFSAERPKGSFSTLEIQRTEQGDSAMYLCASSGQGTEKLFFGSGTQLSVL.

For this clonotype: A read error may be the cause here, since a much bigger clone is one base away. The V gene is TRBV11-2, the J gene TRBJ2-5; D is undetermined. Germline V gene data show CDR1 as SGHAT and CDR2 as FQNNGV. The CDR3 is 13 amino acids. The DNA of the CDR3 is TGTGTCAGCAGCTTAATCGGTGGGGAGACCCAGTACTTC. Its protein product is CVSSLIGGETQYF.

The sample holds many counts of this clonotype. This chain connects TRBV19 to TRBJ1-1; D gene unclear. The CDR3 is 16 amino acids. The germline V and J ends were trimmed by 5 bases and 1 base, with 17 bases remaining between them. Germline CDR1 reads LNHDA; CDR2 reads SQIVND (reference sequence). As DNA, the CDR3 is TGTGCCAGTAGTGGAGGGTTGGGGATGGAGAACACTGAAGCTTTCTTT. As protein: CASSGGLGMENTEAFF.

The chain combines TRBV12-3 or TRBV12-4 with TRBJ2-4; 10 nucleotides line up with TRBD1. This CDR3 region has 16 residues. Trimming at V came to 6 bases and at J to 4 bases, leaving 9 bases not matched to a gene. CDR3: CASSYGTGARKNIQYF. CDR3 coding DNA: TGTGCCAGCAGCTACGGGACAGGGGCTCGTAAAAACATTCAGTACTTC.

This clonotype was picked up a small number of times. The V and J genes are TRBV7-9 and TRBJ1-5; maybe TRBD1 (5 bases). The CDR3 contains 16 residues. Germline V lookup: CDR1 SEHNR, CDR2 FQNEAQ (reference sequence). Trimming pared 4 bases from V and 0 bases from J, leaving 13 bases between. CDR3 sequence reads: CASSSQGGSSNQPQHF. CDR3 DNA: TGTGCCAGCAGCTCGCAGGGAGGGAGTAGCAATCAGCCCCAGCATTTT.

This clonotype was seen repeatedly, ten times or more. The V and J genes are TRBV7-2 and TRBJ1-5, with D perhaps matching TRBD1 (6 bases). Germline assignment: CDR1 SGHTA and CDR2 FQGNSA. The CDR3 has 16 residues. The germline V and J ends were trimmed by 6 bases and 1 base, with 16 bases remaining between them. CDR3 region: CASSFNRVGSNQPQHF. Here the CDR3 DNA reads TGTGCCAGCAGTTTTAACAGGGTGGGGAGCAATCAGCCCCAGCATTTT.

The sample holds many counts of this clonotype. This chain connects TRBV12-3 or TRBV12-4 to TRBJ2-1, with 10 bases matching TRBD2. With V trimmed by 7 bases and J by 6 bases, 6 bases remained unmatched. The CDR3 runs to 14 residues. The CDR3 region has the DNA TGTGCCAGCACCCTGAGCGGGGGGGCCAATGAGCAGTTCTTC. Translation: CASTLSGGANEQFF.

This sequence joins TRBV11-2 and TRBJ2-3, with no clear D. The CDR3 extends over 14 amino acids. Trimming left V 3 bases short and J 3 bases short, with 10 bases between. Germline CDR1 and CDR2: SGHAT and FQNNGV. The CDR3 is CASSFGSQTDTQYF. In DNA form, the CDR3 reads TGTGCCAGCAGCTTCGGAAGCCAAACAGATACGCAGTATTTT. Looking up the rest from reference TRBV11-2 and TRBJ2-3 gives the full variable domain: EAGVAQSPRYKIIEKRQSVAFWCNPISGHATLYWYQQILGQGPKLLIQFQNNGVVDDSQLPKDRFSAERLKGVDSTLKIQPAKLEDSAVYLCASSFGSQTDTQYFGPGTRLTVL.